The entry below describes one TCR beta chain. What it binds is not known. Profiling relied on immunoSEQ multiplex PCR, and the TCRdb table lists in-frame clones only, not all of them. The repertoire includes 82,000 or so clones, around 85% of them detected once, and under 2.5% sits in the top ten. The sample comes from a study of a mutant IDH1 vaccine in newly diagnosed glioma. Study at large: Vaccination of patients was performed eight times, in weeks 1, 3, 5, 7, 11, 15, 19 and 23. With temozolomide cycles, or 4-6 weeks after radiotherapy alone, vaccination was started.

Time point given: week 23, last vaccination. It was 300 ug of mutant IDH1 20-mer peptide that made up each vaccine dose, given with topical imiquimod. The donors' diagnosis was new WHO grade 3 or 4 astrocytoma that was IDH1-mutant and ATRX-lost. The source is a young man with glioma. Some clones in this sample may be carry-over from other donors' samples. This material consisted of PBMCs, taken from a glioma patient whose treatment included an IDH1 peptide vaccine.

CDR3 residues: CATSPGQGWEQYF. Written as DNA, the CDR3 is TGTGCCACTTCCCCGGGACAGGGCTGGGAGCAGTACTTC. The V call is TRBV19, the J call TRBJ2-7; 9 positions match TRBD1. The CDR3 consists of 13 residues. Per the germline V gene, CDR1 is LNHDA and CDR2 is SQIVND (reference sequence). V dropped 10 bases and J dropped 7; count of bases not matched to a gene: 11.